The rows below give T cell receptor beta chains drawn from one sample of a study of blood T cell repertoires in COVID-19. TCRdb's copy holds only in-frame clones and misses some; the assay was immunoSEQ multiplex PCR. The sample has about 87,000 clones; around 75% are singletons. The sequenced material came from peripheral blood. The receptors were sampled from a woman between 50 and 59 years old with acute or convalescent COVID-19. CDR3s include the opening cysteine and the closing phenylalanine or tryptophan. The D gene is left open where the match is weak. Size values are once, few and many counts, or a class for expanded clones, and some rows have none.

TRBD2 . TRBJ2-6 TRBV7-2 CASRNSGAGANVLTF TGTGCCAGCAGAAATAGCGGGGCTGGGGCCAACGTCCTGACTTTC
. . TRBJ1-6 TRBV7-9 CASTPATGAYNSPLHF TGTGCCAGCACCCCAGCGACAGGAGCATATAATTCACCCCTCCACTTT
. few TRBJ2-5 TRBV19 CASSIGLKETQYF TGTGCCAGTAGTATAGGACTAAAAGAGACCCAGTACTTC
. . TRBJ1-1 TRBV6-5 CASSYSNRNTEAFF TGTGCCAGCAGTTACTCGAACAGGAACACTGAAGCTTTCTTT
. . TRBJ1-1 TRBV15 CATSRNGGNEAFF TGTGCCACCAGCAGAAACGGGGGAAATGAAGCTTTCTTT
. . TRBJ2-7 TRBV12-3/TRBV12-4 CASSFYGDEQYF TGTGCCAGCAGTTTTTATGGAGACGAGCAGTACTTC
TRBD1 . TRBJ1-6 TRBV6-5 CASRPTGESNSPLHF TGTGCCAGCAGGCCGACAGGGGAAAGTAATTCACCCCTCCACTTT
TRBD1 . TRBJ2-3 TRBV28 CASSLLGGDTDTQYF TGTGCCAGCAGCCTGCTAGGGGGCGACACAGATACGCAGTATTTT
. . TRBJ2-7 TRBV24-1 CATSDLPAGQAYYEQYF TGTGCCACCAGTGATTTGCCGGCGGGGCAGGCCTACTACGAGCAGTACTTC
TRBD2 . TRBJ2-1 TRBV5-1 CASSRTSGGTSSYNEQFF TGCGCCAGCAGCAGGACTAGCGGGGGGACTTCGTCCTACAATGAGCAGTTCTTC
. . TRBJ2-1 TRBV7-6 CASSLSGWRTARSYNDGQFF TGTGCCAGCAGCTTAAGCGGTTGGAGGACCGCCAGGTCCTACAATGATGGGCAGTTCTTC
TRBD1 . TRBJ1-1 TRBV7-2 CASSSGQGEGEAFF TGTGCCAGCAGCTCTGGACAGGGGGAGGGTGAAGCTTTCTTT
TRBD2 . TRBJ2-3 TRBV5-6 CASSLRVAAGGLTDTQYF TGTGCCAGCAGCTTGAGGGTGGCAGCGGGGGGGCTCACAGATACGCAGTATTTT
. few TRBJ1-1 TRBV16 CASTFSGNTEAFF TGTGCCAGCACCTTTTCAGGCAACACTGAAGCTTTCTTT
TRBD1 . TRBJ1-1 TRBV5-8 CASSLRRDRERWAAEAFF TGTGCCAGCAGCTTGCGGAGGGACAGGGAGAGATGGGCAGCTGAAGCTTTCTTT
. . TRBJ1-1 TRBV4-1 CASSQGVLGPEAFF TGCGCCAGCAGCCAAGGGGTGTTGGGGCCTGAAGCTTTCTTT
. . TRBJ2-2 TRBV6-5 CASGRVGTGELFF TGTGCCAGCGGGCGGGTGGGCACCGGGGAGCTGTTTTTT
TRBD2 few TRBJ2-3 TRBV19 CASSPLAGVSTDTQYF TGTGCCAGCAGCCCCCTAGCGGGGGTGAGCACAGATACGCAGTATTTT
. . TRBJ1-1 TRBV29-1 CSGTGHLNTEAFF TGCAGCGGAACGGGACACCTAAACACTGAAGCTTTCTTT
. . TRBJ1-4 TRBV29-1 CSVGHSPREEKLFF TGCAGCGTTGGGCACAGCCCCCGGGAGGAAAAACTGTTTTTT
. . TRBJ2-7 TRBV25-1 CASSSRDFPYEQYF TGTGCCAGCAGTAGCCGGGACTTCCCCTACGAGCAGTACTTC
. . TRBJ1-1 TRBV28 CASRNPGESNTEAFF TGTGCCAGCAGAAATCCAGGGGAGAGTAACACTGAAGCTTTCTTT
TRBD1 . TRBJ1-1 TRBV5-1 CASCDTGGITEAFF TGCGCCAGCTGCGACACAGGGGGAATAACTGAAGCTTTCTTT
. . TRBJ1-4 TRBV5-1 CASSLAVQGNEKLFF TGCGCCAGCAGCTTGGCCGTACAGGGTAATGAAAAACTGTTTTTT
. . TRBJ1-2 TRBV28 CASSLLGGLRGYTF TGTGCCAGCAGTTTATTGGGGGGGCTGAGAGGCTACACCTTC
TRBD1 . TRBJ1-2 TRBV9 CASSVGGGGAQYGYTF TGTGCCAGCAGCGTAGGTGGAGGGGGCGCACAGTATGGCTACACCTTC
. . TRBJ1-4 TRBV9 CASSVSGQLNEKLFF TGTGCCAGCAGCGTCTCGGGTCAGCTTAATGAAAAACTGTTTTTT
TRBD1 . TRBJ1-1 TRBV2 CASTIDRASNTEAFF TGTGCCAGCACTATCGACAGGGCTAGTAACACTGAAGCTTTCTTT
. . TRBJ1-6 TRBV30 CARDKSGGSPLHF TGTGCCCGCGACAAATCCGGGGGTTCACCCCTCCACTTT
TRBD1 . TRBJ1-2 TRBV30 CAWSQDRAGGYTF TGTGCCTGGAGCCAGGACAGGGCAGGTGGCTACACCTTC
. . TRBJ1-2 TRBV6-2/TRBV6-3 CASSYSQGIRLGYTF TGTGCCAGCAGTTACTCACAGGGTATACGGCTTGGCTACACCTTC
TRBD1 few TRBJ1-2 TRBV16 CASSQSGGLGGYTF TGTGCCAGCAGCCAATCAGGGGGCCTAGGTGGCTACACCTTC
. . TRBJ2-7 TRBV7-3 CASSLSHGYEQYF TGTGCCAGCAGCTTAAGTCACGGCTACGAGCAGTACTTC
. . TRBJ1-4 TRBV4-3 CASSQDRTVFHEKLFF TGCGCCAGCAGCCAAGATAGAACAGTCTTTCATGAAAAACTGTTTTTT
TRBD1 . TRBJ2-6 TRBV28 CASSFWGQGVSGANVLTF TGTGCCAGCAGTTTTTGGGGACAGGGCGTGTCTGGGGCCAACGTCCTGACTTTC
. once TRBJ2-7 TRBV27 CASSLNGYEQYF TGTGCCAGCAGTTTAAACGGCTACGAGCAGTACTTC
. few TRBJ1-5 TRBV28 CASSLYTGPYNQPQHF TGTGCCAGCAGTTTATATACAGGGCCCTACAATCAGCCCCAGCATTTT